This is a list of T cell receptor beta chains from one sample in a study of yellow fever vaccine responses in identical twins. In TCRdb, the RT-PCR reads were re-called with MiXCR into one record per CDR3 protein. The repertoire holds approximately 32,000 distinct CDR3 sequences, 50% to 75% seen once, with roughly 4.5% in the top ten. Here the sequenced sample was T cells from blood (PBMCs), unsorted or a sorted subset (not recorded which), taken before or after yellow fever vaccination (not recorded which). Receptors were obtained from a woman aged 18-29 years who received the yellow fever vaccine. CDR3s include the opening cysteine and the closing phenylalanine or tryptophan. D genes are given only for firm matches. Clone sizes are given selectively: once, few, many, or a class where the clone is expanded.

v_gene	j_gene	abundance	d_gene	CDR3nt	CDR3aa
TRBV11-1	TRBJ2-3	-	-	TGTGCCAGCAGCTCAACGGGGGGCTGGGCAGATACGCAGTATTTT	CASSSTGGWADTQYF
TRBV6-5	TRBJ2-7	few	-	TGTGCCAGCAGTTACGGAAATTACGAGCAGTACTTC	CASSYGNYEQYF
TRBV6-1	TRBJ2-2	few	-	TGTGCCAGCAGTGGGGGGGACACCGGGGAGCTGTTTTTT	CASSGGDTGELFF
TRBV7-6	TRBJ2-5	-	TRBD2	TGTGCCAGCAGCTTAGTCCCCGGGACTAAAGAGACCCAGTACTTC	CASSLVPGTKETQYF
TRBV6-5	TRBJ1-1	once	-	TGTGCCAGCAGTTACTCGAGATTCTTTCAGGTCAACACTGAAGCTTTCTTT	CASSYSRFFQVNTEAFF
TRBV28	TRBJ1-2	-	TRBD1	TGTGCCAGCAGCGCCTCCGGGACAGGGACCTATGGCTACACCTTC	CASSASGTGTYGYTF
TRBV12-1	TRBJ2-3	-	-	TGTGCCAGCAGCTCCGAGGAGGGAAGGGCAGATACGCAGTATTTT	CASSSEEGRADTQYF
TRBV27	TRBJ2-7	few	-	TGCACCAGCAGTTTACGGAGGCACTCTTACGAGCAGTACTTC	CTSSLRRHSYEQYF
TRBV7-9	TRBJ2-2	few	TRBD2	TGTGCCAGCAGCTTAGGGACTAGCGGGAGTTTTTCGCACACCGGGGAGCTGTTTTTT	CASSLGTSGSFSHTGELFF
TRBV9	TRBJ2-5	-	-	TGTGCCAGCAGCGTTACGCCAGGATGGGAGACCCAGTACTTC	CASSVTPGWETQYF
TRBV2	TRBJ1-1	few	-	TGTGCCAGCAGTGACCGGACAGAGAACACTGAAGCTTTCTTT	CASSDRTENTEAFF
TRBV5-4	TRBJ1-2	few	TRBD1	TGTGCCAGCAGCTTGAACAGGGGGGATGGCTACACCTTC	CASSLNRGDGYTF
TRBV20-1	TRBJ2-2	few	-	TGCAGTGCTAGAGATTTCCGACTAGATGCCGGGGAGCTGTTTTTT	CSARDFRLDAGELFF
TRBV20-1	TRBJ2-1	-	TRBD2	TGCAGTGCCCTAGCGGGAGGGCATGGGGGCAATGAGCAGTTCTTC	CSALAGGHGGNEQFF
TRBV5-1	TRBJ1-3	-	-	TGCGCCAGCAGCTTGGGAGACAGCCGAAACACCATATATTTT	CASSLGDSRNTIYF
TRBV7-1	TRBJ1-6	-	-	TGTGCCAGCAGCTCGTACAGGGACGAGGACAATTCACCCCTCCACTTT	CASSSYRDEDNSPLHF
TRBV2	TRBJ1-2	-	-	TGTGCCAGCAGTGTCGGAGAACTCTATGGCTACACCTTC	CASSVGELYGYTF